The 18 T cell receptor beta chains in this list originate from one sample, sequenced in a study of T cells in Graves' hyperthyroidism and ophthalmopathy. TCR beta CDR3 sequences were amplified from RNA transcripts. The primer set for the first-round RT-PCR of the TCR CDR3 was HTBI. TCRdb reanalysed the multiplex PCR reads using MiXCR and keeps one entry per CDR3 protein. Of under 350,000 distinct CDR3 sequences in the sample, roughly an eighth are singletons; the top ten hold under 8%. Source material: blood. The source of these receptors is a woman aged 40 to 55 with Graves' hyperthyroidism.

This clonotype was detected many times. This CDR3 is CASSIQGLGYTF. The DNA for the CDR3 is TGTGCCAGCAGCATACAGGGCCTAGGCTACACCTTC. The rearrangement joins TRBV12-3 or TRBV12-4 to TRBJ1-2; D is perhaps TRBD1 (6 bases). The CDR3 has 12 amino acids. The ends were cut back, 6 bases at V and 8 bases at J, with 13 bases in the middle.

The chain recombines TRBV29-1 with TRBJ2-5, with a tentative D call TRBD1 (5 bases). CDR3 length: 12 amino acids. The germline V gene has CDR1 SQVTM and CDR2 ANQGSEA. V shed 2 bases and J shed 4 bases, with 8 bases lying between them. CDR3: CSVEIGVETQYF. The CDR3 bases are TGCAGCGTTGAAATAGGGGTAGAGACCCAGTACTTC.

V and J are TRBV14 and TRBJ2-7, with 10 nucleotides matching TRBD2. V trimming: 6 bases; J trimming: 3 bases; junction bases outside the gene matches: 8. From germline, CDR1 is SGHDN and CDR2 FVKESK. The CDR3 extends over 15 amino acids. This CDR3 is CASSESGRADYEQYF. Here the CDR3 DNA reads TGTGCCAGCAGTGAAAGCGGGAGGGCCGACTACGAGCAGTACTTC.

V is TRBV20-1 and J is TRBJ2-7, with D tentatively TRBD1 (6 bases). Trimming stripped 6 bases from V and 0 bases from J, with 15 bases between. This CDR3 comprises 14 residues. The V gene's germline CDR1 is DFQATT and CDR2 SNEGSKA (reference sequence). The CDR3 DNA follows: TGCAGTGCCCAGGGGTACGACAGCTCCTACGAGCAGTACTTC. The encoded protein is CSAQGYDSSYEQYF.

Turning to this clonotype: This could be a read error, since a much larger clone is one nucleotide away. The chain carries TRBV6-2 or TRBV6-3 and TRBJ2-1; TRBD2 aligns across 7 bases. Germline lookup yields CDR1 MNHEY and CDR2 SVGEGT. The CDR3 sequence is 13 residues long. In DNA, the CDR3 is TGTGCCGGCAGGATTAGCGGGCACAATGAGCAGTTCTTC. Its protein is CAGRISGHNEQFF.

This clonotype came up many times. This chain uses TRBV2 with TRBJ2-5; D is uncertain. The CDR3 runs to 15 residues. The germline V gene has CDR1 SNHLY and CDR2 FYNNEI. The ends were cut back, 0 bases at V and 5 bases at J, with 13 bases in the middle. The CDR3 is CASSEALRSWETQYF. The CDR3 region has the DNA TGTGCCAGCAGTGAAGCACTCCGGAGTTGGGAGACCCAGTACTTC.

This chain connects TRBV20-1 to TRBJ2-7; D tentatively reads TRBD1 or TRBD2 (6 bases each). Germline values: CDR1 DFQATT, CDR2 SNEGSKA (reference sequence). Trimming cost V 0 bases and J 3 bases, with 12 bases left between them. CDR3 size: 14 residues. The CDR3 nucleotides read TGCAGTGCTAGAGATTTGGGGGGCAGCTACGAGCAGTACTTC. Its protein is CSARDLGGSYEQYF.

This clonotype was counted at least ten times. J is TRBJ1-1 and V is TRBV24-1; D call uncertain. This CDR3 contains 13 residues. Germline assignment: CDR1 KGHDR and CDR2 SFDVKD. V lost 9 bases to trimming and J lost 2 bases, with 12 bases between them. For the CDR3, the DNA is TGTGCCACCCCTAAAGGGTACAACACTGAAGCTTTCTTT. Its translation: CATPKGYNTEAFF.

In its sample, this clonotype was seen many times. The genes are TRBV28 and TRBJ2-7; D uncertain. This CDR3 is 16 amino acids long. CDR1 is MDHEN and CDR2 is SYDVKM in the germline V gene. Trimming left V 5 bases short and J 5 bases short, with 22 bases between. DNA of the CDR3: TGTGCCAGCAGTCCCCCCTCTTGGTGGGTTAAGAACGAGCAGTACTTC. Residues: CASSPPSWWVKNEQYF.

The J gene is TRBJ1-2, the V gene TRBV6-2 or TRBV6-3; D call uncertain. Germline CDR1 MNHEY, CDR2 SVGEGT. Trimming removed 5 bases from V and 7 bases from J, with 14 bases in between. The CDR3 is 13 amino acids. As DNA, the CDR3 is TGTGCCAGCAGTAACCAGAGGGCGTCTGGCTACACCTTC. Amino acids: CASSNQRASGYTF.

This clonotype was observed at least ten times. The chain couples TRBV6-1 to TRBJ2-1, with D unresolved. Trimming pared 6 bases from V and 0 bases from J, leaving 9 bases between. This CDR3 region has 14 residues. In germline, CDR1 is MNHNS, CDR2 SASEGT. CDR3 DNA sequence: TGTGCCAGCAGCACCAGCAACTCCTACAATGAGCAGTTCTTC. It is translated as CASSTSNSYNEQFF.

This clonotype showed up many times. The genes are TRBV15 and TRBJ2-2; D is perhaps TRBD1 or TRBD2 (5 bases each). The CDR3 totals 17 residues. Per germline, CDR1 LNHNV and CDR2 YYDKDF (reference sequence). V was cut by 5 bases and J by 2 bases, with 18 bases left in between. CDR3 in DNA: TGTGCCACCAGCGACTACCGGGACGCCCGTAACACCGGGGAGCTGTTTTTT. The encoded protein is CATSDYRDARNTGELFF. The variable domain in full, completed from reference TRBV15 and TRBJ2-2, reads DAMVIQNPRYQVTQFGKPVTLSCSQTLNHNVMYWYQQKSSQAPKLLFHYYDKDFNNEADTPDNFQSRRPNTSFCFLDIRSPGLGDTAMYLCATSDYRDARNTGELFFGEGSRLTVL.

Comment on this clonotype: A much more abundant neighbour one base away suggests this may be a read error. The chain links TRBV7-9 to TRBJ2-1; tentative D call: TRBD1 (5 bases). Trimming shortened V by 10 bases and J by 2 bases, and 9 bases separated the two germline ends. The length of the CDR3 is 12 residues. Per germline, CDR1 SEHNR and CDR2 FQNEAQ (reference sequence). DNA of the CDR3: TGTGCCATGGGGCCGGCCTACAATGAGCAGTTCTTC. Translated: CAMGPAYNEQFF. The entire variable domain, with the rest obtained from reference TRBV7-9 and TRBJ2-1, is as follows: DTGVSQNPRHKITKRGQNVTFRCDPISEHNRLYWYRQTLGQGPEFLTYFQNEAQLEKSRLLSDRFSAERPKGSFSTLEIQRTEQGDSAMYLCAMGPAYNEQFFGPGTRLTVL.

The CDR3 reads CATSRDTGRENTQYF. DNA of the CDR3: TGTGCCACCAGCAGAGATACTGGCCGGGAGAATACGCAGTATTTT. This chain uses TRBV15 with TRBJ2-3, with D maybe TRBD2 (6 bases). Germline CDR1 LNHNV, CDR2 YYDKDF (reference sequence). The V and J ends lost 0 bases and 7 bases respectively, with 14 bases between them. The CDR3 length is 15 residues.

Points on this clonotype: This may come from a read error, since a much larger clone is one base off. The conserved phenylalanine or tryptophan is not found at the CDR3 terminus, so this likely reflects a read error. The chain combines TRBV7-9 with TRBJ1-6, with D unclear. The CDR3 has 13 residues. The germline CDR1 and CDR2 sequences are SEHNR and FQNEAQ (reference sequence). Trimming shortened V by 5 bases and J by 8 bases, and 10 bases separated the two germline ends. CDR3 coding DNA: TGTGCCAGCAGCCTCAACCGGGATTCACCCCTCCACCTT. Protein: CASSLNRDSPLHL.

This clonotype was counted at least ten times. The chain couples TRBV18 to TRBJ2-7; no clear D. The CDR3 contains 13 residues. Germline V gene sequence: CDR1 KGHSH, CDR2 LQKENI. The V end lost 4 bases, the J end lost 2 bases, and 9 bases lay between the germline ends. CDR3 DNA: TGTGCCAGCTCACGAGGAGCCCCCTACGAGCAGTACTTC. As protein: CASSRGAPYEQYF.

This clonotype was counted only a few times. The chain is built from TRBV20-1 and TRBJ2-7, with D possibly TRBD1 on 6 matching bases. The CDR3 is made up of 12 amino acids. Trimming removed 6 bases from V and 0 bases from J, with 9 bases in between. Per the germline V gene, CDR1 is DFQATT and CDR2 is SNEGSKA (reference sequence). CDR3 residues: CSARGNSYEQYF. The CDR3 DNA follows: TGCAGTGCGAGGGGGAACTCCTACGAGCAGTACTTC.

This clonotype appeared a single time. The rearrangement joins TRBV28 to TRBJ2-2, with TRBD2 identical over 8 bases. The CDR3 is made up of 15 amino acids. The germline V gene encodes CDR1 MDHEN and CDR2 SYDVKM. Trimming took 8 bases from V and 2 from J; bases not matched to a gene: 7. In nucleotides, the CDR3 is TGTGCCAGCGGATTTAGCGGGGCTAACACCGGGGAGCTGTTTTTT. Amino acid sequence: CASGFSGANTGELFF.